The TCR beta chain described here comes from a study of blood T cell repertoires in COVID-19. Study background: Samples of COVID-19 (acute and convalescent) were obtained from the United States, Italy and Spain.

The protocol was immunoSEQ multiplex PCR, while the TCRdb copy is restricted to in-frame clones and leaves out a portion. The sample has around 38,000 clones, 80% to 90% seen once. The length of the CDR3 is 13 residues. The V gene's germline CDR1 is SGHRS and CDR2 YFSETQ. V gave up 4 bases and J gave up 5 bases, with 12 bases separating them. This chain links TRBV5-1 with TRBJ1-2; D is possibly TRBD1 (6 bases). This receptor was obtained from a human donor in a cohort sampled during active COVID-19. Sequenced: peripheral blood. CDR3 in amino acids: CASSPIQGYGYTF. The CDR3 bases are TGCGCCAGCAGCCCCATACAGGGATATGGCTACACCTTC.